This T cell receptor (beta chain) was observed in a study of cytomegalovirus exposure and HLA in healthy donors. Whole-study results and caveats: CMV antigen specificity of a few CMV-associated chains was confirmed in vitro.

The CDR3 covers 16 residues. Germline lookup yields CDR1 SGDLS and CDR2 YYNGEE. The V gene lost 0 bases and the J gene lost 4 bases, with 14 bases spanning the gap. Profiling relied on immunoSEQ multiplex PCR, and the TCRdb table lists in-frame clones only, not all of them. The sample contains tens of thousands of clones, approximately 88% of which appear only once. Regarding this clone: No antigen is known for it.

This chain links TRBV9 with TRBJ2-1; a weak D match, TRBD2 (5 bases). The specimen sequenced was PBMCs. The receptor comes from a woman aged 25 to 39 in good health and CMV-seronegative. The CDR3 DNA follows: TGTGCCAGCAGCGTAGAGGGCGGACTCCTATACAATGAGCAGTTCTTC. Its translation: CASSVEGGLLYNEQFF.